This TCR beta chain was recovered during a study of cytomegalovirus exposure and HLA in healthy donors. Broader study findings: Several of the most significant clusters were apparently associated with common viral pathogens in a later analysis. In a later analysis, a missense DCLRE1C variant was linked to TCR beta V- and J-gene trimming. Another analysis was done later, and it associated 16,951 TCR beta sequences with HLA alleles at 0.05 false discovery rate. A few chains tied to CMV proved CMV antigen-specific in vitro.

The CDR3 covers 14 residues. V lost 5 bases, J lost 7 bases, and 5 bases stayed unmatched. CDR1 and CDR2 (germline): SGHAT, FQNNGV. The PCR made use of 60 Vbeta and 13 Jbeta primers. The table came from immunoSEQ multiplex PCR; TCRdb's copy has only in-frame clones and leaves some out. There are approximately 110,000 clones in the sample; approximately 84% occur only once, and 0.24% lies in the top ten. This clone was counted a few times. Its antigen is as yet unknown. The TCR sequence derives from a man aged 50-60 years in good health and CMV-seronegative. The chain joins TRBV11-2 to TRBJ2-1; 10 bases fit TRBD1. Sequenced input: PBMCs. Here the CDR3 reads CASSPWTGGNEQFF. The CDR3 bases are TGTGCCAGCAGCCCCTGGACAGGGGGAAATGAGCAGTTCTTC.